Sequencing of this T cell receptor beta chain was carried out in a study of long-term antiretroviral therapy in people with HIV. Findings and caveats of the study: Records did not include ART adherence, viral resistance or therapy changes. Whereas controls had wider CDR3 length ranges, HIV repertoires had narrower ones.

Every donor had one or more pre-ART and two or more post-ART PBMC samples. Clinicians in the United States treated all participants with HIV. Details on this clone: Its antigen is still unknown.

The CDR3 is made up of 15 amino acids. V was clipped by 3 bases and J by 3 bases; unmatched bases: 8. From germline, CDR1 is SQVTM and CDR2 ANQGSEA. Assay version v3.0 of immunoSEQ was used, and it was run at survey level. The protocol was immunoSEQ multiplex PCR, while the TCRdb copy is restricted to in-frame clones and leaves out a portion. Here the sample spans roughly 12,000 clones, roughly 80% being singletons. The chain recombines TRBV29-1 with TRBJ2-3, with TRBD2 identical over 8 bases. The TCR originated in a middle-aged man with HIV. This sample comprised unsorted PBMCs, obtained 1.2 years after starting antiretroviral therapy. This chain's CDR3 is CSVDTGGGSTDTQYF. The CDR3 region has the DNA TGCAGCGTTGATACGGGCGGGGGGTCGACAGATACGCAGTATTTT.